The rows below give T cell receptor beta chains drawn from one sample of a study of Siglec-9 on CD8 T cells in melanoma. Sequenced by immunoSEQ multiplex PCR; TCRdb stores in-frame clones only, minus some. The sample records about 30,000 clones, roughly 80% being singletons. Sequencing was performed on Siglec-9- CD8+ T cells sorted from blood. The receptors come from a human donor in good health. The CDR3 runs from the conserved cysteine through the conserved F or W. Fields, in order: V gene, D gene, J gene, clone size, CDR3 DNA, CDR3 protein. D genes are given only for firm matches. Part of the rows lack a size; the others show once, few, many or a class for expanded clones.

v_call: TRBV19; d_call: TRBD2; j_call: TRBJ2-2; clone_size: NA; cdr3_nt: TGTGCCAGTAGTGTCCTACCTAGCGGGGAAGGGGAGCTGTTTTTT; cdr3_aa: CASSVLPSGEGELFF
v_call: TRBV2; d_call: NA; j_call: TRBJ1-2; clone_size: NA; cdr3_nt: TGTGCCAGCAGGGAGACAGGCTATGGCTACACCTTC; cdr3_aa: CASRETGYGYTF
v_call: TRBV4-2; d_call: NA; j_call: TRBJ2-2; clone_size: NA; cdr3_nt: TGTGCCAGCAGACTAGAAGGAAGGGTGACCGGGGAGCTGTTTTTT; cdr3_aa: CASRLEGRVTGELFF
v_call: TRBV19; d_call: NA; j_call: TRBJ2-2; clone_size: NA; cdr3_nt: TGTGCCAGTGGGGAACAGGTGGTCACCGGGGAGCTGTTTTTT; cdr3_aa: CASGEQVVTGELFF
v_call: TRBV7-9; d_call: TRBD1; j_call: TRBJ1-1; clone_size: NA; cdr3_nt: TGTGCCAGCAGCTCTATGGGGTGGACAGGGAGGAACACTGAAGCTTTCTTT; cdr3_aa: CASSSMGWTGRNTEAFF
v_call: TRBV5-4; d_call: NA; j_call: TRBJ1-1; clone_size: few; cdr3_nt: TGTGCCAGCAGAGAGTCCGGCACTGAAGCTTTCTTT; cdr3_aa: CASRESGTEAFF
v_call: TRBV5-1; d_call: NA; j_call: TRBJ1-4; clone_size: NA; cdr3_nt: TGCGCCAGCAGCTTGGATCGGCACAACCCTACAACTAATGAAAAACTGTTTTTT; cdr3_aa: CASSLDRHNPTTNEKLFF
v_call: TRBV2; d_call: NA; j_call: TRBJ2-2; clone_size: NA; cdr3_nt: TGTGCCAGCGGGGGAACCGGGGAGCTGTTTTTT; cdr3_aa: CASGGTGELFF
v_call: TRBV27; d_call: NA; j_call: TRBJ2-3; clone_size: NA; cdr3_nt: TGTGCCAGCAGTTTATCAGCTCAGGGGTTCACAGATACGCAGTATTTT; cdr3_aa: CASSLSAQGFTDTQYF
v_call: TRBV27; d_call: TRBD2; j_call: TRBJ2-1; clone_size: NA; cdr3_nt: TGTGCCAGCAGTTTCACCCCGGGACTAGTCGGCGACGAGCAGTTCTTC; cdr3_aa: CASSFTPGLVGDEQFF